The rows below give T cell receptor beta chains drawn from one sample of a study of T-cell memory formation after mild COVID-19. Using its own MiXCR run on the 5' RACE reads, TCRdb lists one record per CDR3 protein. The sample shows 450,000 or so distinct CDR3 sequences, approximately 23% of them seen only once. The source material was PBMCs or a T cell subset sorted from them (not recorded which). Receptors originate from an adult woman who had mild COVID-19 (a few samples of this study predate the infection). Cell type and time point are not known. Both conserved end residues are part of each CDR3. Fields, in order: D gene, CDR3 length, J gene, clone size, V gene, CDR3 protein, CDR3 DNA. D genes are given only for firm matches. Size is omitted from some rows. Given values are once, few, many or a class for expanded clones.

d_gene: TRBD2
len: 21
j_gene: TRBJ2-1
abundance: many
v_gene: TRBV7-2
CDR3aa: CASSLEHPWTSGGGFLDEQFF
CDR3nt: TGTGCCAGCAGCTTAGAACACCCTTGGACTAGCGGGGGGGGTTTTCTCGATGAGCAGTTCTTC

d_gene: .
len: 12
j_gene: TRBJ1-2
abundance: .
v_gene: TRBV24-1
CDR3aa: CATSEAGGGYTF
CDR3nt: TGTGCCACCAGTGAGGCAGGCGGAGGCTACACCTTC

d_gene: TRBD1
len: 14
j_gene: TRBJ1-5
abundance: .
v_gene: TRBV9
CDR3aa: CASSPWTGNQPQHF
CDR3nt: TGTGCCAGCAGCCCCTGGACAGGGAATCAGCCCCAGCATTTT

d_gene: TRBD2
len: 14
j_gene: TRBJ2-3
abundance: .
v_gene: TRBV20-1
CDR3aa: CSASKLAGADTQYF
CDR3nt: TGCAGTGCTAGTAAACTAGCGGGGGCAGATACGCAGTATTTT

d_gene: TRBD2
len: 15
j_gene: TRBJ2-1
abundance: .
v_gene: TRBV20-1
CDR3aa: CSGLAGRVAYNEQFF
CDR3nt: TGCAGTGGACTAGCGGGCAGGGTCGCCTACAATGAGCAGTTCTTC

d_gene: .
len: 15
j_gene: TRBJ2-1
abundance: .
v_gene: TRBV6-5
CDR3aa: CASSYKGGLYNEQFF
CDR3nt: TGTGCCAGCAGTTACAAGGGGGGGCTGTACAATGAGCAGTTCTTC

d_gene: TRBD1
len: 13
j_gene: TRBJ1-2
abundance: once
v_gene: TRBV10-3
CDR3aa: CAISGGTERGYTF
CDR3nt: TGTGCCATCAGTGGGGGGACAGAACGTGGCTACACCTTC

d_gene: .
len: 21
j_gene: TRBJ1-1
abundance: .
v_gene: TRBV4-1
CDR3aa: CASSHKDLPSEWRGEYTEAFF
CDR3nt: TGCGCCAGCAGCCACAAAGACCTACCCTCAGAATGGCGGGGGGAATACACTGAAGCTTTCTTT

d_gene: .
len: 13
j_gene: TRBJ2-7
abundance: few
v_gene: TRBV6-2/TRBV6-3
CDR3aa: CASSLHQPSEQYF
CDR3nt: TGTGCCAGCAGTTTACATCAACCCAGCGAGCAGTACTTC

d_gene: .
len: 12
j_gene: TRBJ2-7
abundance: once
v_gene: TRBV5-5
CDR3aa: CASSLRDGEQYF
CDR3nt: TGTGCCAGCAGTTTGAGGGACGGCGAGCAGTACTTC

d_gene: .
len: 13
j_gene: TRBJ1-1
abundance: few
v_gene: TRBV19
CDR3aa: CASSMAPYTEAFF
CDR3nt: TGTGCCAGTAGTATGGCACCCTACACTGAAGCTTTCTTT

d_gene: TRBD1
len: 15
j_gene: TRBJ2-7
abundance: few
v_gene: TRBV15
CDR3aa: CATSTPGQGFYEQYF
CDR3nt: TGTGCCACCAGCACCCCGGGACAGGGATTCTACGAGCAGTACTTC

d_gene: TRBD1
len: 18
j_gene: TRBJ2-3
abundance: few
v_gene: TRBV25-1
CDR3aa: CASSESNRGPTSTDTQYF
CDR3nt: TGTGCCAGCAGTGAATCTAACAGGGGGCCCACTAGCACAGATACGCAGTATTTT

d_gene: .
len: 15
j_gene: TRBJ2-3
abundance: few
v_gene: TRBV6-1
CDR3aa: CASRRGTSAADTQYF
CDR3nt: TGTGCCAGCCGCCGAGGGACATCCGCAGCAGATACGCAGTATTTT